This TCR beta chain was profiled in a study of CD8 T cell repertoires and HIV-1 epitope variants (dated by TCRdb to 2018 to 2020). With regard to the full study: Twenty-five peptides representing autologous and known Gag and Nef epitope variants were each used to stimulate T cells in separate culture wells. Tested epitopes included three Gag epitope families and Nef HW9 and YT9. Control conditions included a CMV, EBV and flu peptide pool, the Ebola AY9 epitope as negative control, and a no-peptide well. Using the EasySep Human T Cell Enrichment Kit, T cells were enriched and then co-cultured with an equal number of autologous T cell-negative cells acting as antigen-presenting cells. A total of approximately 83 T cell cultures were run, with each culture condition done in triplicate except for one peptide, which was done in duplicate. A 1M T cell aliquot was kept as an uncultured baseline condition, separate from the roughly 80 T cell cultures. The cultures were grown for roughly ten days in IMDM with gentamicin, and half of the media was changed on days 3 and 7 with IL-2, IL-7 and IL-15 added.

Sequencing of TCR beta CDR3 regions was performed at survey depth on the immunoSEQ platform. The QIAamp DNA micro kit was used to extract genomic DNA from every cultured and uncultured CD8+ T cell population. On the authors' methods: Any sample with under 5,000 productive reads was excluded, and this exclusion removed about 7% of the roughly 75 cultures stimulated with HIV peptides. Sequences were trimmed to CDR3 by a MANAFEST web app, and nonproductive sequences, CDR3s under 5 amino acids, and sequences not starting with C or ending with F/W were removed. For a clonotype to count as antigen-specific, the clonotype had to expand relative to the no-peptide control in at least 2 of 3 replicates at FDR 0.01, and only within one epitope family. Specific clonotypes also needed at least fivefold higher frequency than in wells stimulated with peptides from other epitope families. TCRdb took this table from immuneACCESS and kept in-frame rearrangements with V and J called. Such tables lack part of the clones; where checked against another copy, unresolved V genes explain under half of the gap, and the rest is unexplained. V and J calls and clone size are as listed in that table; D and trimming were resolved from the DNA. The sample includes under 100,000 clones, with roughly 80% observed a single time. The top ten hold around 24% of the sample.

The germline V gene yields SGHRS for CDR1 and YFSETQ for CDR2. Including the terminal cysteine and phenylalanine, the CDR3 comprises 13 residues. The sequence is cut down to CDR3 DNA, 39 bases in frame from base 1. Trimming costs V 4 bases and J 5 bases, and their ends lie 10 bases apart. This clone was recorded only once. The target of this receptor is not known. Per-nucleotide qualities are absent, and no much larger clonotype sits a single base away. The EasySep Human CD8+ T Cell Enrichment Kit was used on day 10 to isolate CD8+ T cells from every culture. What the authors observed across the whole study: Five or six clonotypes recognized the Nef KF9 family and one the HW9 family, with no responses to the TAALDMSHF plasma variant. The assay could identify only TCR beta chains and pointed to proliferation in response to antigen, not to T cell function or cytokine profile. Of the nine antigen-specific TCR beta clonotypes identified, five to seven appeared cross-reactive for autologous or known escape epitope variants.

The sequencing sample was made of uncultured baseline CD8+ T cells from peripheral blood mononuclear cells (PBMCs). This TCR came from a male donor with HIV. The rearrangement combines TRBV5-1 with TRBJ2-1; the D call is tentative, TRBD1 or TRBD2, as each matches 5 bases. The CDR3 sequence is CASSPGLDNEQFF. The base sequence is TGCGCCAGCAGCCCGGGGCTAGACAATGAGCAGTTCTTC.